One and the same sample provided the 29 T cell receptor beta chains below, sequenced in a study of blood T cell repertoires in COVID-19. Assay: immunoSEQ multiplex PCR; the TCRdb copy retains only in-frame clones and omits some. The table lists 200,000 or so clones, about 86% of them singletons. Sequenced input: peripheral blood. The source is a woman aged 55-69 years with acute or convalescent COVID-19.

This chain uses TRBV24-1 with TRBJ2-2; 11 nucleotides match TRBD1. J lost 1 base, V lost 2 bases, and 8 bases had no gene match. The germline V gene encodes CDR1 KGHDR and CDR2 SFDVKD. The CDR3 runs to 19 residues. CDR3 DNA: TGTGCCACCAGTGATTGGGGGACAGGGGGTCACGAGAACACCGGGGAGCTGTTTTTT. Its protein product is CATSDWGTGGHENTGELFF.

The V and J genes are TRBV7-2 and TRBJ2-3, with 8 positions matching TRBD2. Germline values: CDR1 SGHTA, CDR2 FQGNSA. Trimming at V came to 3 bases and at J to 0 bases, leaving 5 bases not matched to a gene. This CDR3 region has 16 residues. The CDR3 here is CASSFGIAGSTDTQYF. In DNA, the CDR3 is TGTGCCAGCAGCTTCGGAATAGCGGGGAGCACAGATACGCAGTATTTT.

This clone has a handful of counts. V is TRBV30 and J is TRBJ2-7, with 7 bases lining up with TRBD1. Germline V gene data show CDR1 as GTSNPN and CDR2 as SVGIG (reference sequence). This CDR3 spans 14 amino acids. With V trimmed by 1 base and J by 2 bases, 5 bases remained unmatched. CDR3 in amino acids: CAWSGRQGAYEQYF. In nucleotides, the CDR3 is TGTGCCTGGAGTGGAAGACAGGGAGCCTACGAGCAGTACTTC.

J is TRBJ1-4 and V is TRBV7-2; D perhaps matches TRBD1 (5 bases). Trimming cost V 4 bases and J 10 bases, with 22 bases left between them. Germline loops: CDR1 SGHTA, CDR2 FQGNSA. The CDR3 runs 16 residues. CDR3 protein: CASSSGTLDSGAKLFF. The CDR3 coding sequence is TGTGCCAGCAGCTCCGGGACGTTGGATAGCGGGGCAAAACTGTTTTTT.

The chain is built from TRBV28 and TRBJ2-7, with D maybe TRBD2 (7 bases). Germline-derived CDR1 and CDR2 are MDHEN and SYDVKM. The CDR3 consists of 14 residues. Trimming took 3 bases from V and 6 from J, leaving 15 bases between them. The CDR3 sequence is CASSLGWGGREQYF. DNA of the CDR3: TGTGCCAGCAGTTTGGGCTGGGGGGGGCGCGAGCAGTACTTC.

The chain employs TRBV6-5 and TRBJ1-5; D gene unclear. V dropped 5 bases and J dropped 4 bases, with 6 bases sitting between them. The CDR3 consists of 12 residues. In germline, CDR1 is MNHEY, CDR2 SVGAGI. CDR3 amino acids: CASSIPNQPQHF. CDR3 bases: TGTGCCAGCAGTATTCCTAATCAGCCCCAGCATTTT.

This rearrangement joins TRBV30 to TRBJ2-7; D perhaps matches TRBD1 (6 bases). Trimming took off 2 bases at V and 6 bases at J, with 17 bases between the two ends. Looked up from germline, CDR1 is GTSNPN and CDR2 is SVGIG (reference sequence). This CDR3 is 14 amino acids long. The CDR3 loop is CAWSQGQIGGEQYF. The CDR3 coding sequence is TGTGCCTGGAGTCAAGGACAGATCGGCGGCGAGCAGTACTTC.

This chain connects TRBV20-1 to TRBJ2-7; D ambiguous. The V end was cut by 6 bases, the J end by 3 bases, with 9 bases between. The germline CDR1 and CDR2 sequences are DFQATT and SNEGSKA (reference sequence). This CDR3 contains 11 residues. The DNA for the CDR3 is TGCAGTGCGTACAACAGCTACGAGCAGTACTTC. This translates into CSAYNSYEQYF.

The CDR3 region is CASSFLTGGLHF. The CDR3 DNA sequence: TGTGCCAGCAGTTTTCTCACAGGTGGGCTCCACTTT. The chain couples TRBV28 to TRBJ1-6; D may be TRBD1 (5 bases). Germline V gene data show CDR1 as MDHEN and CDR2 as SYDVKM. This CDR3 is built from 12 residues. Between the trimmed V and J ends, which lost 3 bases and 16 bases, there was a span of 13 bases.

DNA for the CDR3: TGTGCCAGCAGCATACATCATAATTCACCCCTCCACTTT. This codes for CASSIHHNSPLHF. This chain connects TRBV3-1 (or the pseudogene TRBV3-2) to TRBJ1-6; no definite D call. The CDR3 totals 13 residues. V was trimmed by 5 bases and J by 5 bases, leaving 7 bases between them. The germline V gene encodes CDR1 LGHDT and CDR2 YNNKEL (reference sequence).

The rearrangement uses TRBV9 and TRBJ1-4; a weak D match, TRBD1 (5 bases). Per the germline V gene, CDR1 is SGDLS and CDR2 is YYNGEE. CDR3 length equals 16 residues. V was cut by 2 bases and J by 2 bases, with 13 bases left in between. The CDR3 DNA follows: TGTGCCAGCAGCGTTAGCCAGGGTGGGACTAATGAAAAACTGTTTTTT. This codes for CASSVSQGGTNEKLFF.

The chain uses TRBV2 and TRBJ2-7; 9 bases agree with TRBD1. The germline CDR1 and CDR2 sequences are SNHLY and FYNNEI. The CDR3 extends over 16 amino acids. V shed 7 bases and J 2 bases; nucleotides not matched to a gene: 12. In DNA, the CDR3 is TGTGCCAGCACCCCCTCATCCGGGACAGGGACCTACGAGCAGTACTTC. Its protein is CASTPSSGTGTYEQYF.

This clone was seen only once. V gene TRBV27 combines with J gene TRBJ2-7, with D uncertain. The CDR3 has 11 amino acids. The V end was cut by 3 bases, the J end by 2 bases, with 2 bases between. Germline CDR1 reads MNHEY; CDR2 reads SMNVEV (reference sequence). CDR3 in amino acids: CASSFAYEQYF. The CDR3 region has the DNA TGTGCCAGCAGTTTCGCCTACGAGCAGTACTTC.

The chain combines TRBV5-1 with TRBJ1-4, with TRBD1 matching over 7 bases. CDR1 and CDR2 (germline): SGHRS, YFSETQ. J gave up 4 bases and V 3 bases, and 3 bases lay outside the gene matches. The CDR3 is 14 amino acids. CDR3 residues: CASSSTGNNEKLFF. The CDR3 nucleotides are TGCGCCAGCAGCTCGACAGGGAATAATGAAAAACTGTTTTTT.

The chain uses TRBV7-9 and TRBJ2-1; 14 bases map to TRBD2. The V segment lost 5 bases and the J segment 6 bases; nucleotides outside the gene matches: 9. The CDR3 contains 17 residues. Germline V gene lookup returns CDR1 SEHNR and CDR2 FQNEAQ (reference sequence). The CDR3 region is CASSGRLAGGPSNEQFF. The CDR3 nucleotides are TGTGCCAGCAGCGGTCGACTAGCGGGGGGGCCAAGCAATGAGCAGTTCTTC.

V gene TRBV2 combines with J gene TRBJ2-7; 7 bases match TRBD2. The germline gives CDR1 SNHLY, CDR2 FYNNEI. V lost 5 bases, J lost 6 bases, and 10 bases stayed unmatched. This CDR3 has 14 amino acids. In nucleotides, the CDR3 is TGTGCCAGCAGTAGCATGGGGACTACCTCCGAGCAGTACTTC. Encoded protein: CASSSMGTTSEQYF.

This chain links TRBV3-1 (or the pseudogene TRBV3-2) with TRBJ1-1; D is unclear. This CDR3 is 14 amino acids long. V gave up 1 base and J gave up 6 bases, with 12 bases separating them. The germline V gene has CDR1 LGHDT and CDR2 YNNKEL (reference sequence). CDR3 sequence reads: CASSQVIRSAEAFF. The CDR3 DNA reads TGTGCCAGCAGCCAAGTGATCAGGTCCGCTGAAGCTTTCTTT.

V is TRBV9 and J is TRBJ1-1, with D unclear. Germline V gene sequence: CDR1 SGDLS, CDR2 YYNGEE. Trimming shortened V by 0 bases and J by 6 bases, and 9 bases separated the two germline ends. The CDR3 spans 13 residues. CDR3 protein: CASSVVMRPEAFF. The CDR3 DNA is TGTGCCAGCAGCGTAGTTATGAGGCCTGAAGCTTTCTTT.

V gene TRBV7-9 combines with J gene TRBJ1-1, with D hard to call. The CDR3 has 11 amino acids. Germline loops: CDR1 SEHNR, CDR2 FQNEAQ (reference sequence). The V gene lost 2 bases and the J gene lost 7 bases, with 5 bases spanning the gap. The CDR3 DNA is TGTGCCAGCAGCTTAAGACTTGAAGCTTTCTTT. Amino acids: CASSLRLEAFF.

For the CDR3, the DNA is TGTGCCAGCAGCCCGCGGGGGGAACGCACAGATACGCAGTATTTT. Translated, it gives CASSPRGERTDTQYF. This chain links TRBV7-6 with TRBJ2-3; 8 nucleotides match TRBD2. This CDR3 is built from 15 residues. Looked up from germline, CDR1 is SGHVS and CDR2 is FNYEAQ. Trimming removed 5 bases from V and 1 base from J; junction bases left unmatched: 5.

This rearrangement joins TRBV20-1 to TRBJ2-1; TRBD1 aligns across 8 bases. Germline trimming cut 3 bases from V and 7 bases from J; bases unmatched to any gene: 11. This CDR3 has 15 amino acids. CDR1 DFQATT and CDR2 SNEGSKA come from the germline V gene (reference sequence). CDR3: CSASSRDRLTNEQFF. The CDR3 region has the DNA TGCAGTGCTAGTTCTCGGGACAGGCTAACAAATGAGCAGTTCTTC.

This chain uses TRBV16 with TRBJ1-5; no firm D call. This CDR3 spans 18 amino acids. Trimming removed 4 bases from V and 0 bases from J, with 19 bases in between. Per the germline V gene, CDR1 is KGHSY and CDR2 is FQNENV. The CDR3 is CASSPETRGGYSNQPQHF. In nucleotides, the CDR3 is TGTGCCAGCAGCCCCGAAACGCGTGGAGGGTATAGCAATCAGCCCCAGCATTTT. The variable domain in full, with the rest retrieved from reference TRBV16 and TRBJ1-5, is GEEVAQTPKHLVRGEGQKAKLYCAPIKGHSYVFWYQQVLKNEFKFLISFQNENVFDETGMPKERFSAKCLPNSPCSLEIQATKLEDSAVYFCASSPETRGGYSNQPQHFGDGTRLSIL.

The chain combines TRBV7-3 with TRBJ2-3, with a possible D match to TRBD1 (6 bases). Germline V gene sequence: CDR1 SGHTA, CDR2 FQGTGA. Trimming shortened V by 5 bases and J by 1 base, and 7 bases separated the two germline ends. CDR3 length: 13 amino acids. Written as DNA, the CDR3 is TGTGCCAGCAGCCCAGGGGGCACAGATACGCAGTATTTT. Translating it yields CASSPGGTDTQYF.

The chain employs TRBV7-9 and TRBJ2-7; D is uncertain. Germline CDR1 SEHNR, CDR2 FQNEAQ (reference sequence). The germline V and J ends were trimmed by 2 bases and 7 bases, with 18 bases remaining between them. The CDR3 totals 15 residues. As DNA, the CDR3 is TGTGCCAGCAGCTTACCGGGTCCTGATGTCCTGGAGCAGTACTTC. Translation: CASSLPGPDVLEQYF.

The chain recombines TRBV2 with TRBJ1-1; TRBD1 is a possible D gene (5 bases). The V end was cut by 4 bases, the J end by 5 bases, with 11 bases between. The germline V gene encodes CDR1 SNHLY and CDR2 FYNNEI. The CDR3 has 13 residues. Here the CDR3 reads CASSAEGRTEAFF. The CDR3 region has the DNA TGTGCCAGCAGTGCTGAGGGGAGGACTGAAGCTTTCTTT.

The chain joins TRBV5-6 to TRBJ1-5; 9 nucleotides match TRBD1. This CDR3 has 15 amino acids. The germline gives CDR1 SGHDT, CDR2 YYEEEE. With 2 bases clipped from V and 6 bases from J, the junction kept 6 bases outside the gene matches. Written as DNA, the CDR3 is TGTGCCAGCAGCTTATTCCGGGACAGGGTTCAGCCCCAGCATTTT. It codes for CASSLFRDRVQPQHF.

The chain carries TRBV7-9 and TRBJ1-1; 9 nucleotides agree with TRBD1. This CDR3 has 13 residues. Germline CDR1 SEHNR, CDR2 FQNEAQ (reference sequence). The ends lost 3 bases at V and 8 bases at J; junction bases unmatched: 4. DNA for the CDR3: TGTGCCAGCAGCTTCGCCGGGACAGGGGAAGCTTTCTTT. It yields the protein CASSFAGTGEAFF.

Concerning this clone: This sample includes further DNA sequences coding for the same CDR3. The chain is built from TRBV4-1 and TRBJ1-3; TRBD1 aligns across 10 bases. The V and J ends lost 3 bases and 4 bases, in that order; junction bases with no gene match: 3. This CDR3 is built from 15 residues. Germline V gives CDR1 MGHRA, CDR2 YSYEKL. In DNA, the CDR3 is TGCGCCAGCAGCCAGGGGACAGGGGCCGGAAACACCATATATTTT. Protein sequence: CASSQGTGAGNTIYF.

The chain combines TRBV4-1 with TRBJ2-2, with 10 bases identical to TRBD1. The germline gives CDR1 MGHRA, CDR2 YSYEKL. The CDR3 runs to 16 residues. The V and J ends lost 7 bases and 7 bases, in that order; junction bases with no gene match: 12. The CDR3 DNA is TGCGCCAGCACCTGGACAGGGGGTAGTTCGGTCGGGGAGCTGTTTTTT. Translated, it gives CASTWTGGSSVGELFF.